This T cell receptor beta chain was observed in a study of blood T cell repertoires in COVID-19. Overall study: COVID-19 samples, acute and convalescent, were from the United States, Italy and Spain. From T cells, B-cell-depleted T cells, or PBMCs came the material, which was cDNA or gDNA.

V lost 1 base to trimming and J lost 5 bases, with 6 bases between them. Germline-derived CDR1 and CDR2 are KGHSH and LQKENI. The CDR3 has 13 residues. Per the original data handling: Reference gene primer amplification gave nucleated cell count estimates. Libraries were prepared by immunoSEQ multiplex PCR; TCRdb keeps only in-frame clonotypes and omits some of them. V, J and clone size derive from that table, while D and trimming were established from the DNA sequence. The sample carries 70,000 to 95,000 clones, about 95% recorded once. The sequenced material came from peripheral blood. This clonotype was obtained from a human donor with active COVID-19. The donor label of this sample is uncertain. This sequence joins TRBV18 and TRBJ1-3; D is undetermined. The CDR3 loop reads CASSPLNRNTIYF. The CDR3 bases are TGTGCCAGCTCACCACTCAACAGAAACACCATATATTTT. The full variable domain, with the rest looked up from reference TRBV18 and TRBJ1-3, is NAGVMQNPRHLVRRRGQEARLRCSPMKGHSHVYWYRQLPEEGLKFMVYLQKENIIDESGMPKERFSAEFPKEGPSILRIQQVVRGDSAAYFCASSPLNRNTIYFGEGSWLTVV.